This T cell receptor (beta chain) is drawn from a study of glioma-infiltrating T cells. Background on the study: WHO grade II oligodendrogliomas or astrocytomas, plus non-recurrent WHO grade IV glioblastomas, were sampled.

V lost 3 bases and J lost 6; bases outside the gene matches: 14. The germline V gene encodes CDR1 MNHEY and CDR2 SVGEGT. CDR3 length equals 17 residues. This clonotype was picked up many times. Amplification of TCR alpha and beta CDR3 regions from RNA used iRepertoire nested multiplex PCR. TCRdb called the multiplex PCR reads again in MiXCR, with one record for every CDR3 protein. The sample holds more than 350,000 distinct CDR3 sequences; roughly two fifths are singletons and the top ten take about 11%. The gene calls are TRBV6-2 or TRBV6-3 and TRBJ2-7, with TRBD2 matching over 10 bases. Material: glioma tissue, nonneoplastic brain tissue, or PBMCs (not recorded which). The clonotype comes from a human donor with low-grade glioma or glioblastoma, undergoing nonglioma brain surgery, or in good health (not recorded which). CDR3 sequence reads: CASSYSSRTSGAFEQYF. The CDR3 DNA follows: TGTGCCAGCAGTTATTCAAGTCGGACTAGCGGAGCCTTCGAGCAGTACTTC.